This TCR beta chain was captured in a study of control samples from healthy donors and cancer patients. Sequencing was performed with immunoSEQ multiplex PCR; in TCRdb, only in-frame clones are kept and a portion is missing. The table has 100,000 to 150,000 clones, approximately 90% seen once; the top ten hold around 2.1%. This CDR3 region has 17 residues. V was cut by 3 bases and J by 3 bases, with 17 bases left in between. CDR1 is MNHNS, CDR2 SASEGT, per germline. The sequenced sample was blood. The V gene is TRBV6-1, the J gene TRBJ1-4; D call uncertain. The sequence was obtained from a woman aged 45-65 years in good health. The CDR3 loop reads CASSDPESYGANEKLFF. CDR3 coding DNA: TGTGCCAGCAGTGATCCCGAATCGTACGGGGCTAATGAAAAACTGTTTTTT.